The next 21 T cell receptor beta chains were all read from a single sample in a study of OX40 agonist ivuxolimab in advanced cancers. This table comes from immunoSEQ multiplex PCR, and its TCRdb copy is limited to in-frame clones, with some not included. Of about 130,000 clones listed, approximately 94% are singletons. Here the sequenced sample was CD4+ or CD8+ T cells sorted from blood, taken in a trial of the OX40 agonist ivuxolimab. The receptors were gathered from an adult with an advanced solid tumor such as melanoma, head and neck, liver or kidney cancer.

J is TRBJ2-1 and V is TRBV6-1; D uncertain. Trimming cost V 8 bases and J 3 bases, with 11 bases left between them. Germline assignment: CDR1 MNHNS and CDR2 SASEGT. CDR3 length: 13 residues. The CDR3 DNA reads TGTGCCAGCGTGGTGGCCGGCTACAATGAGCAGTTCTTC. It encodes CASVVAGYNEQFF.

In regard to this clone: The junction and the germline gene differ at one end; a read error may be behind it. V and J are TRBV7-7 and TRBJ2-7; D may correspond to TRBD1 or TRBD2 (6 bases each). Germline loops: CDR1 SSHAT, CDR2 FNYEAQ (reference sequence). The CDR3 loop spans 13 amino acids. As DNA, the CDR3 is TGTGCTAGCAGCACAACAGGGAGGTACGAGCAGTACTTC. It yields the protein CASSTTGRYEQYF.

This rearrangement joins TRBV7-2 to TRBJ2-7; tentatively, D is TRBD2 (7 bases). Germline CDR1 is SGHTA and CDR2 is FQGNSA. V shed 3 bases and J shed 7 bases, with 19 bases lying between them. The CDR3 contains 15 residues. CDR3 residues: CASSLGGGGSREQYF. CDR3 coding DNA: TGTGCCAGCAGCTTGGGGGGAGGGGGGTCGAGGGAGCAGTACTTC.

The chain has TRBV5-1 and TRBJ2-5, with 7 bases fitting TRBD1. The CDR3 consists of 14 residues. Looked up from germline, CDR1 is SGHRS and CDR2 is YFSETQ. V shed 5 bases and J 5 bases; nucleotides not matched to a gene: 9. The CDR3 DNA is TGCGCCAGCAGATCAACCGGGACAGTCGAGACCCAGTACTTC. It translates to CASRSTGTVETQYF.

This clone was detected only once. The CDR3 nucleotides read TGTGCCAGTACCCACCCCTCTGGGGCCAACGTCCTGACTTTC. Its translation: CASTHPSGANVLTF. V usage is TRBV19 and J usage is TRBJ2-6; no reliable D call. The germline V gene encodes CDR1 LNHDA and CDR2 SQIVND (reference sequence). V dropped 7 bases and J dropped 0 bases, with 7 bases sitting between them. The CDR3 is 14 residues long.

CDR3 region: CASSLDTRASSGNTIYF. The CDR3 DNA sequence: TGCGCCAGCAGCTTGGATACCAGGGCCAGCTCTGGAAACACCATATATTTT. V usage is TRBV5-1 and J usage is TRBJ1-3, with D tentatively TRBD1 (5 bases). Germline V gene lookup returns CDR1 SGHRS and CDR2 YFSETQ. The V end lost 0 bases, the J end lost 0 bases, and 13 bases lay between the germline ends. This CDR3 is 17 amino acids long.

This clone was counted a single time. The V and J genes are TRBV27 and TRBJ2-3, with D maybe TRBD2 (6 bases). CDR1 MNHEY and CDR2 SMNVEV come from the germline V gene (reference sequence). The V gene lost 5 bases and the J gene lost 5 bases, with 14 bases spanning the gap. The CDR3 contains 14 residues. The CDR3 sequence: CASSPRDSGDTQYF. The CDR3 bases are TGTGCCAGCAGTCCACGGGACTCCGGAGATACGCAGTATTTT.

The chain couples TRBV28 to TRBJ2-7, with 7 bases lining up with TRBD2. The germline V gene encodes CDR1 MDHEN and CDR2 SYDVKM. CDR3 length: 14 residues. Unmatched junction bases numbered 12, after V lost 7 bases and J lost 6 bases. CDR3 DNA: TGTGCCAGCACCCCCCCAGGGAGGGCTACCGAGCAGTACTTC. Translated, it gives CASTPPGRATEQYF.

This clone was observed a single time. The chain is built from TRBV9 and TRBJ2-3; D remains ambiguous. The CDR3 runs 12 residues. V was cut by 1 base and J by 5 bases, with 5 bases left in between. The V gene's germline CDR1 is SGDLS and CDR2 YYNGEE. The CDR3, as DNA: TGTGCCAGCAGCGTAAGGGAAGATACGCAGTATTTT. Residues: CASSVREDTQYF.

The chain is built from TRBV9 and TRBJ1-2, with 7 bases matching TRBD1. The junction had 3 bases not matched to a gene; V was cut back by 0 bases and J by 7 bases. The CDR3 extends over 13 amino acids. Germline V lookup: CDR1 SGDLS, CDR2 YYNGEE. CDR3 DNA sequence: TGTGCCAGCAGCGTAGCAGGGGGTGGTGGCTACACCTTC. Its translation is CASSVAGGGGYTF. The full variable domain, rest sourced from reference TRBV9 and TRBJ1-2, is DSGVTQTPKHLITATGQRVTLRCSPRSGDLSVYWYQQSLDQGLQFLIQYYNGEERAKGNILERFSAQQFPDLHSELNLSSLELGDSALYFCASSVAGGGGYTFGSGTRLTVV.

This clone is a singleton in its sample. This chain joins TRBV5-6 and TRBJ2-3, with a possible D match to TRBD2 (7 bases). In germline, CDR1 is SGHDT, CDR2 YYEEEE. The germline V and J ends were trimmed by 2 bases and 1 base, with 11 bases remaining between them. The CDR3 extends over 15 amino acids. The CDR3 spells CASSFRGARTDTQYF. The CDR3 nucleotides read TGTGCCAGCAGCTTCCGGGGGGCCCGCACAGATACGCAGTATTTT.

This chain joins TRBV6-6 and TRBJ1-1; 8 bases are a match to TRBD1. The CDR3 sequence is 13 residues long. The V and J ends lost 7 bases and 3 bases, in that order; junction bases with no gene match: 4. Germline CDR1 is MNHNY and CDR2 is SVGAGI (reference sequence). This CDR3 is CASTQGADTEAFF. In DNA, the CDR3 is TGTGCCAGCACCCAGGGGGCGGACACTGAAGCTTTCTTT.

The V gene is TRBV6-1, the J gene TRBJ2-7; D is unclear. The CDR3 has 11 residues. Germline V gene sequence: CDR1 MNHNS, CDR2 SASEGT. V was trimmed by 10 bases and J by 2 bases, leaving 9 bases between them. CDR3 loop: CAITDTYEQYF. CDR3 nucleotides: TGTGCCATTACTGACACCTACGAGCAGTACTTC.

The chain carries TRBV7-3 and TRBJ2-1; a weak D match, TRBD2 (6 bases). The CDR3 totals 15 residues. The V end lost 3 bases, the J end lost 2 bases, and 11 bases lay between the germline ends. From germline, CDR1 is SGHTA and CDR2 FQGTGA. The CDR3 loop is CASSLIAVTYNEQFF. The DNA for the CDR3 is TGTGCCAGCAGCTTGATAGCGGTAACCTACAATGAGCAGTTCTTC.

This chain joins TRBV5-1 and TRBJ1-1; 7 bases match TRBD1. The CDR3 sequence is 17 residues long. Per germline, CDR1 SGHRS and CDR2 YFSETQ. Trimming removed 4 bases from V and 0 bases from J; junction bases left unmatched: 12. The CDR3 DNA reads as TGCGCCAGCAGCCTGCAGAGAGGAGGGACAGTGAACACTGAAGCTTTCTTT. This sequence encodes CASSLQRGGTVNTEAFF.

The sample holds a few counts of this clone. The gene calls are TRBV7-2 and TRBJ2-3, with a weak D call TRBD2 (5 bases). Germline V gives CDR1 SGHTA, CDR2 FQGNSA. CDR3 length equals 14 residues. Trimming pared 1 base from V and 1 base from J, leaving 6 bases between. The CDR3 sequence is CASSLVRGTDTQYF. As DNA, the CDR3 is TGTGCCAGCAGCTTAGTGAGGGGCACAGATACGCAGTATTTT.

In its sample, this clone was seen once. The genes are TRBV6-5 and TRBJ1-1; 8 bases line up with TRBD1. The CDR3 has 14 residues. CDR1 is MNHEY and CDR2 is SVGAGI in the germline V gene. Germline trimming cut 5 bases from V and 4 bases from J; bases unmatched to any gene: 6. This chain's CDR3 is CASSPRTGFTEAFF. The CDR3 DNA is TGTGCCAGCAGTCCCCGGACAGGGTTCACTGAAGCTTTCTTT.

This clone was found once. This chain connects TRBV5-6 to TRBJ1-2, with D possibly TRBD1 on 5 matching bases. This CDR3 is built from 13 residues. In germline, CDR1 is SGHDT, CDR2 YYEEEE. V lost 0 bases and J lost 8, with 11 bases in between. CDR3: CASSLGVGDGYTF. The DNA of the CDR3 is TGTGCCAGCAGCTTGGGAGTGGGGGACGGCTACACCTTC.

The chain is built from TRBV5-1 and TRBJ2-2, with D maybe TRBD1 (6 bases). Germline V gene sequence: CDR1 SGHRS, CDR2 YFSETQ. The CDR3 totals 14 residues. The ends were cut back, 1 base at V and 3 bases at J, with 7 bases in the middle. CDR3 sequence (DNA): TGCGCCAGCAGCTTGACAGGGTACACCGGGGAGCTGTTTTTT. This codes for CASSLTGYTGELFF.

This chain joins TRBV30 and TRBJ1-2; D is ambiguous. This CDR3 has 12 amino acids. The germline V and J ends were trimmed by 4 bases and 4 bases, with 10 bases remaining between them. Germline values: CDR1 GTSNPN, CDR2 SVGIG (reference sequence). Written as DNA, the CDR3 is TGTGCCTGGAACCCGGGTCCCTATGGCTACACCTTC. It is translated as CAWNPGPYGYTF.

V usage is TRBV7-9 and J usage is TRBJ1-3; D is unclear. This CDR3 comprises 13 residues. V dropped 5 bases and J dropped 4 bases, with 9 bases sitting between them. Germline V gene data show CDR1 as SEHNR and CDR2 as FQNEAQ (reference sequence). CDR3 region: CASSPGGGNTIYF. The CDR3 DNA follows: TGTGCCAGCAGCCCCGGTGGGGGAAACACCATATATTTT.